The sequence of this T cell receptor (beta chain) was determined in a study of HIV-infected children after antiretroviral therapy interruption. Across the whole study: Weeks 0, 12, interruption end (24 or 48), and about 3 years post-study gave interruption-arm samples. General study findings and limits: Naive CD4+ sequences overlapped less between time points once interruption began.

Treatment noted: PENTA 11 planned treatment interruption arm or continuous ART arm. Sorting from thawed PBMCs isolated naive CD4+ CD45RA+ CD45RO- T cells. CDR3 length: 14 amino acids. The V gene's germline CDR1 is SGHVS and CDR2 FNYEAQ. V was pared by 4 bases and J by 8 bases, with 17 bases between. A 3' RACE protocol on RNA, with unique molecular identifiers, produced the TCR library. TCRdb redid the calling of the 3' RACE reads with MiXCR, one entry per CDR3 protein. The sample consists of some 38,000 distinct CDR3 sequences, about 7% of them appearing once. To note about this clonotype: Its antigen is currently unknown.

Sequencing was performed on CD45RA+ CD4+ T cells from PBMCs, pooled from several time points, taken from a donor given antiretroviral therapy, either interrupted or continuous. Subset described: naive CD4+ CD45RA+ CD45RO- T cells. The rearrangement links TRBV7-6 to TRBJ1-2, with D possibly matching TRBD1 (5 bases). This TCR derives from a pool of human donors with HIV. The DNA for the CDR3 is TGTGCCAGCAGCTCTCCGACAGATCCCCTCGGCTACACCTTC. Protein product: CASSSPTDPLGYTF.